These 25 T cell receptor beta chains share one sample of origin, sequenced in a study of CD4 and CD8 cells across lung adenocarcinoma regions. TCRdb passed the PCR reads through MiXCR, listing each CDR3 protein once. This sample has about 4,000 distinct CDR3 sequences; just over 50% occur once, and the top ten carry roughly a quarter. Sequenced sample: CD4+ T cells from the margin of a lung tumor. Source of these receptors: a female donor with lung adenocarcinoma. The CD4 and CD8 labels of this study may be unreliable.

J is TRBJ2-4 and V is TRBV4-3, with 7 bases aligning to TRBD2. Germline-derived CDR1 and CDR2 are LGHNA and YSLEER. The J segment lost 4 bases and the V segment lost 1 base, leaving 1 base of the junction unmatched. The CDR3 extends over 14 amino acids. CDR3 bases: TGCGCCAGCAGCCAAGCCGGGGGGAAAAACATTCAGTACTTC. Its protein is CASSQAGGKNIQYF.

This clonotype was seen only a few times. The chain couples TRBV7-6 to TRBJ2-1; TRBD2 agrees at 12 bases. The ends lost 5 bases at V and 7 bases at J; junction bases unmatched: 9. The CDR3 totals 16 residues. Germline CDR1 reads SGHVS; CDR2 reads FNYEAQ. CDR3 residues: CASSNRASGRGNEQFF. As DNA, the CDR3 is TGTGCCAGCAGCAATAGGGCTAGCGGGAGGGGAAATGAGCAGTTCTTC. The entire variable domain, with the rest obtained from reference TRBV7-6 and TRBJ2-1, is as follows: GAGVSQSPRYKVTKRGQDVALRCDPISGHVSLYWYRQALGQGPEFLTYFNYEAQQDKSGLPNDRFSAERPEGSISTLTIQRTEQRDSAMYRCASSNRASGRGNEQFFGPGTRLTVL.

This clonotype was observed a few times. The chain employs TRBV27 and TRBJ2-2, with D uncertain. Trimming took off 4 bases at V and 7 bases at J, with 4 bases between the two ends. Germline V lookup: CDR1 MNHEY, CDR2 SMNVEV (reference sequence). The CDR3 has 11 residues. The CDR3 nucleotides read TGTGCCAGCAGTTCGAACGGGGAGCTGTTTTTT. As protein: CASSSNGELFF.

By proportion, this clonotype is medium-sized (0.01 to 0.1%). This may be a read error, as it is one base from a much larger clone. The genes are TRBV6-1 and TRBJ2-1; D is perhaps TRBD2 (6 bases). The J call is doubtful: the DNA matches TRBJ2-7 better. The CDR3 has 15 residues. CDR1 and CDR2 from the germline V gene are MNHNS and SASEGT. Here the CDR3 reads CASSGNWVADNEQYF. CDR3 sequence (DNA): TGTGCCAGCAGCGGAAACTGGGTAGCGGACAATGAGCAGTACTTC.

The chain links TRBV27 to TRBJ2-1, with TRBD2 matching 10 bases. The end of the DNA is better explained by TRBJ2-7, so the J call may be wrong. Germline values: CDR1 MNHEY, CDR2 SMNVEV (reference sequence). The CDR3 runs to 15 residues. The CDR3 DNA reads as TGTGCCAGCAGAGCGGAGCGGGAGGGGGCCTACGAGCAGTACTTC. Translating it yields CASRAEREGAYEQYF.

The gene calls are TRBV5-1 and TRBJ2-1, with 8 positions matching TRBD1. Germline-derived CDR1 and CDR2 are SGHRS and YFSETQ. The V segment lost 5 bases and the J segment 5 bases; nucleotides outside the gene matches: 15. The CDR3 extends over 17 amino acids. The CDR3 DNA follows: TGCGCCAGCAGTCCAAAGTTTCAGGACAGGGAGGACAATGAGCAGTTCTTC. Protein product: CASSPKFQDREDNEQFF.

The V and J genes are TRBV6-1 and TRBJ1-1; D call uncertain. The CDR3 contains 16 residues. Per germline, CDR1 MNHNS and CDR2 SASEGT. V was pared by 7 bases and J by 5 bases, with 23 bases between. The CDR3 sequence is CASTERVGRYETEAFF. The CDR3 DNA is TGTGCCAGCACCGAAAGGGTCGGGCGGTACGAGACTGAAGCTTTCTTT.

The chain carries TRBV6-1 and TRBJ1-2; D is unclear. This CDR3 has 11 residues. Trimming removed 4 bases at V and 6 bases at J, with 6 bases between. Per the germline V gene, CDR1 is MNHNS and CDR2 is SASEGT. The CDR3 bases are TGTGCCAGCAGTGTGTCGGATGGCTACACCTTC. Translated, it gives CASSVSDGYTF.

The chain joins TRBV12-3 or TRBV12-4 to TRBJ2-5; weak D call: TRBD1 (7 bases). Trimming pared 5 bases from V and 4 bases from J, leaving 23 bases between. The CDR3 totals 17 residues. In nucleotides, the CDR3 is TGTGCCAGCAGTGTGGGGCTAGGGGGCGGGGACGGAGAGACCCAGTACTTC. Residues: CASSVGLGGGDGETQYF.

The table lists this clonotype with a count of one. In nucleotides, the CDR3 is TGTGCCAGCAGACCCCGGACTAGCGGTCAACTCTACAATGAGCAGTTCTTC. Protein sequence: CASRPRTSGQLYNEQFF. This chain links TRBV6-1 with TRBJ2-1, with TRBD2 matching 10 bases. The CDR3 has 17 amino acids. The junction had 11 bases not matched to a gene; V was cut back by 6 bases and J by 3 bases. The V gene's germline CDR1 is MNHNS and CDR2 SASEGT.

This chain links TRBV27 with TRBJ2-1, with a weak D call TRBD2 (6 bases). Trimming removed 4 bases at V and 9 bases at J, with 19 bases between. Germline V gene data show CDR1 as MNHEY and CDR2 as SMNVEV (reference sequence). The CDR3 sequence is 15 residues long. The CDR3 DNA reads as TGTGCCAGCAGTTCAGCGACTAGGACCGTCCCTGAGCAGTTCTTC. It yields the protein CASSSATRTVPEQFF.

The chain links TRBV27 to TRBJ2-2, with 10 bases that match TRBD1. V trimming: 4 bases; J trimming: 7 bases; junction bases outside the gene matches: 3. Germline lookup yields CDR1 MNHEY and CDR2 SMNVEV (reference sequence). This CDR3 spans 14 amino acids. The CDR3 coding sequence is TGTGCCAGCAGTTGGGGACAGGGGATCGGGGAGCTGTTTTTT. Residues: CASSWGQGIGELFF.

About this clonotype itself: In this CDR3 the conserved last residue, phenylalanine or tryptophan, is missing, so a read error is likely. The chain couples TRBV6-5 to TRBJ2-1; TRBD2 is a possible D gene (5 bases). Germline assignment: CDR1 MNHEY and CDR2 SVGAGI. The CDR3 sequence is 12 residues long. With 2 bases removed from V and 8 bases from J, the gap between germline ends came to 7 bases. CDR3 loop: CASSYGGDEQFL. The DNA for the CDR3 is TGTGCCAGCAGTTACGGAGGCGATGAGCAGTTCTTA.

The rearrangement uses TRBV10-3 and TRBJ2-1; tentatively, D is TRBD1 or TRBD2 (6 bases each). The germline V gene encodes CDR1 ENHRY and CDR2 SYGVKD. V was trimmed by 10 bases and J by 10 bases, leaving 23 bases between them. The CDR3 sequence is 14 residues long. For the CDR3, the DNA is TGTGCCACCCAGGGGAAGGGAGGAGCCTACGAGCAGTTCTTC. This sequence encodes CATQGKGGAYEQFF.

In regard to this clonotype: Germline and junction disagree at one end, which may indicate a read error. This chain links TRBV7-2 with TRBJ2-5, with unresolved D. From germline, CDR1 is SGHTA and CDR2 FQGNSA. The CDR3 totals 11 residues. CDR3 coding DNA: TGTGCCAGCAGCGTCGAAGAGACTCAGTACTTC. As protein: CASSVEETQYF.

This clonotype rates as medium-sized (0.01 to 0.1%). The gene calls are TRBV12-3 or TRBV12-4 and TRBJ2-7; no clear D gene. The V gene lost 3 bases and the J gene lost 7 bases, with 16 bases spanning the gap. CDR3 size: 14 residues. CDR3 protein: CASSFSRPPGEQYF. In DNA, the CDR3 is TGTGCCAGCAGTTTCAGCCGCCCTCCTGGTGAGCAGTACTTC.

V and J are TRBV28 and TRBJ1-1, with D tentatively TRBD1 (5 bases). CDR1 is MDHEN, CDR2 SYDVKM, per germline. The germline V and J ends were trimmed by 10 bases and 8 bases, with 14 bases remaining between them. CDR3 size: 11 residues. For the CDR3, the DNA is TGTGCCACGTGGGGGGTCCAAGAAGCTTTCTTT. Translating gives CATWGVQEAFF.

The rearrangement links TRBV6-1 to TRBJ2-1; 10 bases fit TRBD2. In germline, CDR1 is MNHNS, CDR2 SASEGT. The CDR3 runs to 18 residues. The V and J ends lost 6 bases and 1 base, in that order; junction bases with no gene match: 12. The CDR3 sequence: CASRLGASGRYSYNEQFF. CDR3 coding DNA: TGTGCCAGCAGACTGGGGGCTAGCGGGAGATATTCCTACAATGAGCAGTTCTTC.

This rearrangement joins TRBV6-1 to TRBJ2-1; D remains unclear. CDR3 length: 15 amino acids. Germline values: CDR1 MNHNS, CDR2 SASEGT. Trimming took 7 bases from V and 8 from J, leaving 21 bases between them. CDR3 amino acids: CASKKSRTGWDEQFF. DNA for the CDR3: TGTGCCAGCAAAAAGTCCCGGACCGGGTGGGATGAGCAGTTCTTC.

On this clonotype itself: A much bigger clone sits one base away, suggesting this may be a read error. The chain combines TRBV20-1 with TRBJ2-1; 11 bases are a match to TRBD1. The better agreement between TRBJ2-7 and the DNA end casts doubt on the J call. Germline lookup yields CDR1 DFQATT and CDR2 SNEGSKA (reference sequence). The CDR3 extends over 14 amino acids. The CDR3 loop reads CSARKGQGGNEQYF. In DNA form, the CDR3 reads TGCAGTGCTAGGAAGGGACAGGGGGGGAATGAGCAGTACTTC.

Details on this clonotype: One end of the junction varies from germline; a read error may be responsible. This chain links TRBV6-1 with TRBJ2-3, with TRBD1 as a possible D gene (5 bases). Germline V gene sequence: CDR1 MNHNS, CDR2 SASEGT. The CDR3 has 16 residues. The CDR3 sequence is CVSRALQAVGPATQFF. CDR3 bases: TGTGTTAGCAGGGCCCTGCAGGCGGTGGGCCCCGCGACGCAGTTCTTT.

Judged by abundance, this clonotype is large. The chain couples TRBV6-5 to TRBJ2-5; D may be TRBD1 or TRBD2 (5 bases each). The CDR3 length is 14 residues. Germline V gives CDR1 MNHEY, CDR2 SVGAGI. V gave up 0 bases and J gave up 7 bases, with 12 bases separating them. CDR3 sequence (DNA): TGTGCCAGCAGTTACTCCCGGGACGGCGGGACCCAGTACTTC. Encoded protein: CASSYSRDGGTQYF.

Judged by abundance, this clonotype is large. V is TRBV6-1 and J is TRBJ2-1; 12 bases match TRBD2. V lost 2 bases and J lost 6; bases outside the gene matches: 5. Per the germline V gene, CDR1 is MNHNS and CDR2 is SASEGT. The CDR3 runs 16 residues. The CDR3 spells CASSETWTSGTNEQFF. CDR3 sequence (DNA): TGTGCCAGCAGTGAAACGTGGACTAGCGGGACCAATGAGCAGTTCTTC.

V is TRBV10-3 and J is TRBJ2-6; a weak D match, TRBD1 (6 bases). The J call may be wrong; the DNA end is better matched by TRBJ2-7. The CDR3 is 15 residues long. CDR1 ENHRY and CDR2 SYGVKD come from the germline V gene. For the CDR3, the DNA is TGTGCCTTCCTATCTGGACAGTCTGGGGCCTACGAGCAGTACTTC. Encoded protein: CAFLSGQSGAYEQYF.

As for this clonotype: Relative to the germline gene, one junction end is altered; a read error may explain this. The chain combines TRBV10-3 with TRBJ2-1, with 11 bases fitting TRBD2. In germline, CDR1 is ENHRY, CDR2 SYGVKD. The CDR3 runs to 16 residues. Here the CDR3 reads CAISEMTSGISNEQFF. DNA for the CDR3: TGTGCCATCAGTGAGATGACTAGCGGGATCTCCAATGAGCAGTTTTTT.